This T cell receptor (beta chain) was documented in a study of cytomegalovirus exposure and HLA in healthy donors. The germline V gene has CDR1 SGHDT and CDR2 YYEEEE. CDR3 size: 16 residues. V dropped 4 bases and J dropped 1 base, with 15 bases sitting between them. Regarding this clone: Its target is unknown.

Study-level results: Because they were indistinguishable, some V segments, including TRBV6-2 and TRBV6-3, were excluded. Data from an earlier analysis indicated that most TCR beta V segments were productive either about 90% or about 30% of the time. In a later analysis, CMV-associated beta chains were mostly HLA-associated, it appeared.

PCR employed 60 Vbeta and 13 Jbeta primers. Profiled with immunoSEQ multiplex PCR; TCRdb holds only in-frame clones, not every one. The table includes more than 90,000 clones, roughly 72% detected once. This clonotype was sampled from a man aged 30-40 years in good health and CMV-seronegative. Sequenced sample: PBMCs. The chain joins TRBV5-6 to TRBJ1-5, with D tentatively TRBD1 (5 bases). CDR3 bases: TGTGCCAGCAGCGGGGGGACGGCGAAGAGCAATCAGCCCCAGCATTTT. This translates into CASSGGTAKSNQPQHF.